The clone carrying this TCR beta chain was recorded a few times. The antigen is not known. MiXCR was run by TCRdb on the 5' RACE reads, yielding one entry per CDR3 protein. The sample lists 350,000 to 500,000 distinct CDR3 sequences, around 17% occurring once. This record belongs to a study of T-cell memory formation after mild COVID-19. About the study: The TCR clusters were mostly specific to one donor. Study outcomes and limitations: A balance of CD4 and CD8 characterized clones contracting day 15 to 85, whereas later expanders leaned CD4+. CD4+ clones that contracted lay mainly in CM and EM; CD8+ ones lay in EMRA.

The CDR3 extends over 13 amino acids. V shed 5 bases and J shed 8 bases, with 13 bases lying between them. Germline V gene data show CDR1 as DFQATT and CDR2 as SNEGSKA (reference sequence). The sample consisted of PBMCs or a T cell subset sorted from them (not recorded which). This sequence was found in a young man who had mild COVID-19 (a few samples of this study predate the infection). Cell type and time point are not known. The chain links TRBV20-1 to TRBJ1-6; D gene uncertain. CDR3 sequence (DNA): TGCAGTGCTCATCCGAGCGGAGATTCACCCCTCCACTTT. The encoded protein is CSAHPSGDSPLHF.